This T cell receptor (beta chain) came from a study of preoperative IRX-2 immunotherapy in early breast cancer. CDR3 length: 16 residues. V shed 5 bases and J 2 bases; nucleotides not matched to a gene: 11. In germline, CDR1 is LNHNV, CDR2 YYDKDF (reference sequence). Sequencing used immunoSEQ multiplex PCR; TCRdb keeps in-frame clones, though not all of them. Among around 35,000 clones listed, nearly 95% were seen once. Stated treatment: preoperative locoregional IRX-2 cytokine immunotherapy. This phase Ib study tested locoregional IRX-2 cytokine immunotherapy given before surgery. This sample was gathered from a patient treated with IRX-2 immunotherapy. This receptor was taken from a human donor with breast cancer. J is TRBJ1-2 and V is TRBV15; 7 bases are a match to TRBD1. The CDR3 protein is CATSFGGTERNYGYTF. CDR3 bases: TGTGCCACCAGCTTTGGAGGGACAGAGCGGAACTATGGCTACACCTTC.